Given below is one TCR beta chain in context. What it binds is unknown. These data come from a study of cytomegalovirus exposure and HLA in healthy donors. CDR3 length: 14 amino acids. CDR1 is LNHDA, CDR2 SQIVND, per germline (reference sequence). V was trimmed by 6 bases and J by 7 bases, leaving 13 bases between them. Regarding the study as a whole: According to a later analysis, most TCR beta chains associated with CMV appeared HLA-restricted.

PCR used 60 Vbeta primers and 13 Jbeta primers. In the authors' workflow: An analysis performed later counted around 80 million unique TCR beta chains (approximately 10 million of them shared). The data were produced by immunoSEQ multiplex PCR, yet TCRdb's version contains in-frame clones alone and is incomplete. That table gives V, J and clone size, and the DNA gave D and trimming. The sample consists of about 160,000 clones, 65% to 90% of them appearing once. The sequence was obtained from a man aged 50 or older in good health and CMV-seropositive. The sequenced sample was PBMCs. This chain joins TRBV19 and TRBJ1-6; a weak D match, TRBD1 (6 bases). As DNA, the CDR3 is TGTGCCAGTAGCTCCGGACAGCAGAATTCACCCCTCCACTTT. It specifies CASSSGQQNSPLHF.